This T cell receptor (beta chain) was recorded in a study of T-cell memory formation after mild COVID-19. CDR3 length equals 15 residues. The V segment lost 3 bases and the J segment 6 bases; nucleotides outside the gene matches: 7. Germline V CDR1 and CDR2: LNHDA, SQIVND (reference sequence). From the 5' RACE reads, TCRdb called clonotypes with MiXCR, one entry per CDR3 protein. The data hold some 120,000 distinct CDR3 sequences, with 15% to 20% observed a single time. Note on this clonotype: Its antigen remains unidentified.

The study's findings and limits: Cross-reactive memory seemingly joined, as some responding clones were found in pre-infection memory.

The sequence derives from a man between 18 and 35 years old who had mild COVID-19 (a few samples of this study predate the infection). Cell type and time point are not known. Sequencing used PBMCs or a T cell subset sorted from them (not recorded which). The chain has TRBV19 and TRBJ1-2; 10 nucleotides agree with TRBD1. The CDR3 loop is CASSIRTGGLNGYTF. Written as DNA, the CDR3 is TGTGCCAGTAGTATCCGGACAGGGGGTCTTAATGGCTACACCTTC.